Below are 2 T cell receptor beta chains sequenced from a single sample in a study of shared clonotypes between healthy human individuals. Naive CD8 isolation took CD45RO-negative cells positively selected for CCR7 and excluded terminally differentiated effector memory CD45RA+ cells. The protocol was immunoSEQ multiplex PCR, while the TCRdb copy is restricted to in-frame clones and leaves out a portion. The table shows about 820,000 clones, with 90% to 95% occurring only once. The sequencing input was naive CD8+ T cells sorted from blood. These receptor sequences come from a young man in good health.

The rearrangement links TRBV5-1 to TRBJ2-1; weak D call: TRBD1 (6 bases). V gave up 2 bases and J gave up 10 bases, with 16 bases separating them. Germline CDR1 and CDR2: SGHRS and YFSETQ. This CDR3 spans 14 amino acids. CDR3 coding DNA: TGCGCCAGCAGCTTCAAGGTCAGGGGTAGCGAGCAGTTCTTC. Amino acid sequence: CASSFKVRGSEQFF.

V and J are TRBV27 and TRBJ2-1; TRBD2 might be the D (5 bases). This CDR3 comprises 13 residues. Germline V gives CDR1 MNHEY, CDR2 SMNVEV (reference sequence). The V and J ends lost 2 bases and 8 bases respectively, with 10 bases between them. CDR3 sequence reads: CASSLPLAHEQFF. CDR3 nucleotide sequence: TGTGCCAGCAGTTTACCGCTAGCTCATGAGCAGTTCTTC.